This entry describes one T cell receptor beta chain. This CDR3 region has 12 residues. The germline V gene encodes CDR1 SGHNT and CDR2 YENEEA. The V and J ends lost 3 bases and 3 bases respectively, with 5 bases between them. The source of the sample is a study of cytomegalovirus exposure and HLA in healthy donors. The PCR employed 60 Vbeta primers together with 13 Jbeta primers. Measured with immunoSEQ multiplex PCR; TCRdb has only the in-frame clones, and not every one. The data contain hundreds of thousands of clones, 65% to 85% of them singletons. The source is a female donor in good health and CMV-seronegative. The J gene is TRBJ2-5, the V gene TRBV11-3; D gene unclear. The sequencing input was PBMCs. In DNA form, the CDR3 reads TGTGCCAGCAGCTTGCGAGAAGAGACCCAGTACTTC. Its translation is CASSLREETQYF. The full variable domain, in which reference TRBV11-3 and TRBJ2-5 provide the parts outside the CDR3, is EAGVVQSPRYKIIEKKQPVAFWCNPISGHNTLYWYLQNLGQGPELLIRYENEEAVDDSQLPKDRFSAERLKGVDSTLKIQPAELGDSAVYLCASSLREETQYFGPGTRLLVL.